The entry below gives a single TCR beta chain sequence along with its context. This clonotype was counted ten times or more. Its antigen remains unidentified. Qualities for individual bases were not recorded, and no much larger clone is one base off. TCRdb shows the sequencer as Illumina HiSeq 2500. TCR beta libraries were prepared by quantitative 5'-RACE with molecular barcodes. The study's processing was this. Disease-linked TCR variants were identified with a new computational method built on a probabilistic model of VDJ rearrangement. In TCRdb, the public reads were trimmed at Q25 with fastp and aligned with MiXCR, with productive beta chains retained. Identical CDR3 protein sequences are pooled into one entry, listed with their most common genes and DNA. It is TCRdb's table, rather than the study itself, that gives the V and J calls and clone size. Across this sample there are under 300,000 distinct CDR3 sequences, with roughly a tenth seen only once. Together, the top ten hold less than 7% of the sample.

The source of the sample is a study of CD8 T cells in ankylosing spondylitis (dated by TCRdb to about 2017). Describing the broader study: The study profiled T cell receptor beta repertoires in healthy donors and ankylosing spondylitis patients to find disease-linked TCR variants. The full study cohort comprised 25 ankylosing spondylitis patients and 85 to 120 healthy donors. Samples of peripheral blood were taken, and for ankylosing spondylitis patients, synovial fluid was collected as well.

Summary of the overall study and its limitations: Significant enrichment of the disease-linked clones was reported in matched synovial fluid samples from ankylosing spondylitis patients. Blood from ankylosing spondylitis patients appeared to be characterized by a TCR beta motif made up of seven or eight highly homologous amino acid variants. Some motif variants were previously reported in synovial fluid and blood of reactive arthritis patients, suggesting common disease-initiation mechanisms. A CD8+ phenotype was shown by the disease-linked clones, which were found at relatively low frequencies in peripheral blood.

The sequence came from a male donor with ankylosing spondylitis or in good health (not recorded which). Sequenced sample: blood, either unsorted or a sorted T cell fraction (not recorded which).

CDR3 loop: CASSQEGGNNQPQHF. The nucleotides are TGCGCCAGCAGCCAAGAAGGAGGGAACAATCAGCCCCAGCATTTT. The sequence joins TRBV4-1 to TRBJ1-5, with no D gene named confidently. The CDR3 runs 15 amino acids, cysteine and phenylalanine included. Left in the record is the CDR3 DNA by itself, 45 bases read in frame from the first base. The germline V gene gives CDR1 as MGHRA and CDR2 as YSYEKL. Cut back by 0 bases and 3 bases, the V and J ends lie 9 bases apart.